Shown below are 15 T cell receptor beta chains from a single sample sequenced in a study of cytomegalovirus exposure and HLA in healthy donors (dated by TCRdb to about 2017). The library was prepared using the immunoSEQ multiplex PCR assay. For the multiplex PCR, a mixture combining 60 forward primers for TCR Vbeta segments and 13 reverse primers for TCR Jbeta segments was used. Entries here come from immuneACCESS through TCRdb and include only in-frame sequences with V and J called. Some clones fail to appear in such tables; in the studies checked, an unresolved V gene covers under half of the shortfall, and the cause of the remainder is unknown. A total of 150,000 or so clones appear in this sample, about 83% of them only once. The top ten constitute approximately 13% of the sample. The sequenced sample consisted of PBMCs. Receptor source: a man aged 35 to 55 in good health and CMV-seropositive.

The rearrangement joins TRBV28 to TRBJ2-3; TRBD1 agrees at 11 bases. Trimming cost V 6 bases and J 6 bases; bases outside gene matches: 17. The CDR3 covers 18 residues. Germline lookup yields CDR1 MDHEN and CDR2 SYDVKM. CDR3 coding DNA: TGTGCCAGCAGCTCATGGGGGGGCGGGACAGGGGGTATTGATACGCAGTATTTT. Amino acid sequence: CASSSWGGGTGGIDTQYF.

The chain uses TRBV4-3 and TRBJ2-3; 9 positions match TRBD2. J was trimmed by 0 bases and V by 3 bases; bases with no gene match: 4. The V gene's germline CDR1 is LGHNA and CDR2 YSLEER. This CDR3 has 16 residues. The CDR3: CASSQGGLASTDTQYF. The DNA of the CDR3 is TGCGCCAGCAGCCAGGGGGGACTAGCTAGCACAGATACGCAGTATTTT.

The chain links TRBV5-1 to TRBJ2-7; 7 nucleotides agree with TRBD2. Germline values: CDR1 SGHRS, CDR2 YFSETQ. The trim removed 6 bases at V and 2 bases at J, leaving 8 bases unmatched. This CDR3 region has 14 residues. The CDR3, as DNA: TGCGCCAGCACTGACTCAGCGGGAACCTACGAGCAGTACTTC. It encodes CASTDSAGTYEQYF.

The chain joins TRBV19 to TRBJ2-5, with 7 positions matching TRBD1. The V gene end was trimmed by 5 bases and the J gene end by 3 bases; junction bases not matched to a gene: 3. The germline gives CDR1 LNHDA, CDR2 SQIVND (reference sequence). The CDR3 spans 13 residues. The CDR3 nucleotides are TGTGCCAGTAGTTATGACAGGGAAGAGACCCAGTACTTC. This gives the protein CASSYDREETQYF.

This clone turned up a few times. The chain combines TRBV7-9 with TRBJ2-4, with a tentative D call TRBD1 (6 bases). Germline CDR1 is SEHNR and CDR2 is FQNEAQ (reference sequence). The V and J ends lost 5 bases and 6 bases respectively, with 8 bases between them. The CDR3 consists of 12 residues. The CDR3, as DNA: TGTGCCAGCAGCCCGGACAGAAACATTCAGTACTTC. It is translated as CASSPDRNIQYF.

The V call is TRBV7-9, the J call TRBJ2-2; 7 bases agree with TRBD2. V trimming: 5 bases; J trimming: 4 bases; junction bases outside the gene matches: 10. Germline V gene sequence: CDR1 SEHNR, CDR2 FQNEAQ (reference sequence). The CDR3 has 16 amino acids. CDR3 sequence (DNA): TGTGCCAGCAGCCATCGACCTGGGGGGGGCACCGGGGAGCTGTTTTTT. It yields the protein CASSHRPGGGTGELFF.

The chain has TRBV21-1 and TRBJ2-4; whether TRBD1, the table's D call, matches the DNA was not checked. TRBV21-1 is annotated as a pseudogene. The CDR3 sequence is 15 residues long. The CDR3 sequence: CASSAPQGAKNIQYF. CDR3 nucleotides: TGTGCCAGCAGCGCCCCACAGGGTGCCAAAAACATTCAGTACTTC.

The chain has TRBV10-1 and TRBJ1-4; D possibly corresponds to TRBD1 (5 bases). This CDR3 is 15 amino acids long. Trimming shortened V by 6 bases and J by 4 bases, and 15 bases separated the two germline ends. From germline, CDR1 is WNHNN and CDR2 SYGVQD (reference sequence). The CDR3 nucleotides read TGCGCCAGCAGCGAACTCACAGGTCTTAATGAAAAACTGTTTTTT. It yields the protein CASSELTGLNEKLFF.

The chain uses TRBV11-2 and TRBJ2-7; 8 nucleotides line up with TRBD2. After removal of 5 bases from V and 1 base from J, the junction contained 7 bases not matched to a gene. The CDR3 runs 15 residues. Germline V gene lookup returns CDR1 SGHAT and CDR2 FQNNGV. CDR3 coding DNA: TGTGCCAGCAGCCTAGGGGCTAGCGGGTCCTACGAGCAGTACTTC. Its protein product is CASSLGASGSYEQYF.

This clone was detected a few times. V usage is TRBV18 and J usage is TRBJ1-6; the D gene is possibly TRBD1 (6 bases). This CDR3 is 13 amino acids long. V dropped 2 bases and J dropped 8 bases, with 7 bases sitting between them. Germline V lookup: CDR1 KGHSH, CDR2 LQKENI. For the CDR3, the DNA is TGTGCCAGCTCACCAGGGGGCGATTCACCCCTCCACTTT. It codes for CASSPGGDSPLHF.

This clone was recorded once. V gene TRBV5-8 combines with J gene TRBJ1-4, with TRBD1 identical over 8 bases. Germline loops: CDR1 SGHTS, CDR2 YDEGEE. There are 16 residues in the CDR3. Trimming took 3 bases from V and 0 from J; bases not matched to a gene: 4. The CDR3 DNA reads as TGTGCCAGCAGCTCGGGGACAGGTGCAACTAATGAAAAACTGTTTTTT. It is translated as CASSSGTGATNEKLFF.

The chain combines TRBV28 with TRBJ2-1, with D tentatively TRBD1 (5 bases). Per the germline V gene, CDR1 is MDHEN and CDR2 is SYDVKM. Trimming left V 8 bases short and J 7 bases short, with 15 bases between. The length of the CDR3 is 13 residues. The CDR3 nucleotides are TGTGCCAGCCGATTGGGGCTACGGAATGAGCAGTTCTTC. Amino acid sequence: CASRLGLRNEQFF.

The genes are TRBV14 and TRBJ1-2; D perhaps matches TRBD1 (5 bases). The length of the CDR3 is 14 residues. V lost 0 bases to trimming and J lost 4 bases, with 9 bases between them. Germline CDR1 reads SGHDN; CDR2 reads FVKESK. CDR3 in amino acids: CASSQDNRLYGYTF. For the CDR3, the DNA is TGTGCCAGCAGCCAAGACAACAGGCTCTATGGCTACACCTTC.

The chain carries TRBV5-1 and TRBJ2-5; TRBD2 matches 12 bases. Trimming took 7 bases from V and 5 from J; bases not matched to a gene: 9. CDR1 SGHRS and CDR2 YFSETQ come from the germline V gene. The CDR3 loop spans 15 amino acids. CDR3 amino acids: CASGLTSGSRETQYF. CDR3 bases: TGCGCCAGCGGATTGACTAGCGGGAGCCGCGAGACCCAGTACTTC.

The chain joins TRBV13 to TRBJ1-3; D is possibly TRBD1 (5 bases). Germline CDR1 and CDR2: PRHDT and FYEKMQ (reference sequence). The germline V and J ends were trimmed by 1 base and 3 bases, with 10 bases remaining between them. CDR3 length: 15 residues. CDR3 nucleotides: TGTGCCAGCAGCTTAGACCCGGGGGTTGGAAACACCATATATTTT. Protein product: CASSLDPGVGNTIYF. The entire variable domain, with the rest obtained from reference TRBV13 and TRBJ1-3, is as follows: AAGVIQSPRHLIKEKRETATLKCYPIPRHDTVYWYQQGPGQDPQFLISFYEKMQSDKGSIPDRFSAQQFSDYHSELNMSSLELGDSALYFCASSLDPGVGNTIYFGEGSWLTVV.